One T cell receptor (beta chain) is described in this entry. This clone's antigen is unknown. Base quality data are lacking; no much larger clone is found one base away. The method behind the library was the immunoSEQ multiplex PCR assay. The authors' analysis ran thus. To diagnose cytomegalovirus status from the catalog of TCR beta chain sequences, a statistical classification framework was built. TCRdb carries this immuneACCESS record with in-frame sequences only. Its versions omit some clonotypes, under half of them owing to an unresolved V gene in the studies checked, with the rest unexplained. That table gives V, J and clone size, and the DNA gave D and trimming. The sample table holds 150,000 or so clones, of which approximately 94% were seen once. Approximately 1.8% of the sample goes to the ten largest clones. This entry is derived from a study of cytomegalovirus exposure and HLA in healthy donors (dated by TCRdb to 2016 to 2017). For the study in its entirety: The roughly 670 repertoires of the first cohort and the roughly 120 validation repertoires were produced on the same platform, according to a later analysis. The study was designed to test whether signatures of past pathogen exposure could be identified by cataloging public T cell receptors. Besides the first cohort of approximately 670 subjects, a separate validation cohort made up of over 100 different subjects was used. To predict cytomegalovirus infection status, the study combined high-throughput TCR immunosequencing, statistical association of individual TCRs with disease status, and machine learning.

The donors were included in the validation cohort of approximately 120 subjects, a group kept apart from the roughly 670-subject first cohort. From the cysteine up to the phenylalanine, the CDR3 has a length of 15 residues. Only CDR3 DNA is held: 45 bases, read in frame from base 1. V drops 6 bases and J drops 5 bases, leaving 17 bases in between. CDR1 and CDR2 are read off the germline V gene as MGHRA and YSYEKL. The full study reports these points: In the study, some 160 TCR beta chains were listed as associated with cytomegalovirus. A few of the identified cytomegalovirus-associated TCR beta chains were confirmed in vitro to be specific for cytomegalovirus antigens. The authors suggested that the approach could potentially be extended to other disease states and immunological phenotypes. The classifier was reported to diagnose cytomegalovirus status with high specificity and sensitivity in both the original cohort and the validation cohort. A later analysis lacked HLA typing for the validation cohort, so it scored co-occurrence in that cohort across all 130 or so repertoires. Across donors, most TCR sequences were observed very rarely, whereas some public TCRs were present in many individuals. Subsequent analysis determined that TCRs grouped into clusters in the first cohort also showed a tendency toward co-occurrence across the roughly 120 validation repertoires, and approximately 93% of cluster scores exceeded 0.

This TCR came from a man between 18 and 35 years old in good health and CMV-seropositive. Input material: PBMCs. This receptor chain uses TRBV4-1 and TRBJ2-1, with TRBD1 as a weak D call on 6 bases. The CDR3 is CASSPGENNDNEQFF. The DNA sequence is TGCGCCAGCAGTCCAGGGGAGAACAATGACAATGAGCAGTTCTTC.